This is a list of T cell receptor beta chains from one sample in a study of T cell responses to AZD1222 COVID-19 vaccine. Here immunoSEQ multiplex PCR was the method, and the copy in TCRdb shows in-frame clones only, minus some. The table records under 35,000 clones, approximately 86% of them present only once. This material consisted of peripheral blood, taken on day 0 of AZD1222 vaccination. The source is an adult in good health. Each CDR3 is given with its conserved first and last residue. D genes are given only for firm matches. Size values are once, few and many counts, or a class for expanded clones, and some rows have none.

V	J	length	size	D	DNA	CDR3
TRBV5-5	TRBJ1-5	15	.	TRBD1	TGTGCCAGCAGACCCACAGGGGCCAGCAATCAGCCCCAGCATTTT	CASRPTGASNQPQHF
TRBV5-4	TRBJ1-1	14	.	.	TGTGCCAGCAGCCTCGGGGGGTTGGGGACTGAAGCTTTCTTT	CASSLGGLGTEAFF
TRBV7-9	TRBJ1-2	15	.	.	TGTGCCAGCAGCCAAGGACAGTCACCGAACTATGGCTACACCTTC	CASSQGQSPNYGYTF
TRBV4-1	TRBJ1-1	14	once	.	TGCGCCAGCAGCTACGACCGCTTGAACACTGAAGCTTTCTTT	CASSYDRLNTEAFF
TRBV10-3	TRBJ2-2	15	.	TRBD1	TGTGCCATCAGCAGAGGGGGCTCGAACACCGGGGAGCTGTTTTTT	CAISRGGSNTGELFF
TRBV18	TRBJ2-3	13	.	.	TGTGCCAGCTCACCTTGGGACCATAATACGCAGTATTTT	CASSPWDHNTQYF
TRBV6-1	TRBJ1-2	15	.	TRBD1	TGTGCCAGCAGTGAGTGGACAGGACATTCCTATGGCTACACCTTC	CASSEWTGHSYGYTF
TRBV11-3	TRBJ1-5	18	.	.	TGTGCCAGCAGCTTAGACAGGGGAGAACGGGTCGGTAATCAGCCCCAGCATTTT	CASSLDRGERVGNQPQHF
TRBV7-3	TRBJ1-5	13	.	.	TGTGCCAGCAGCTTAGACGCGAATCAGCCCCAGCATTTT	CASSLDANQPQHF
TRBV27	TRBJ2-5	14	.	.	TGTGCCAGCAAGATTAGAGGAGTCCAAGAGACCCAGTACTTC	CASKIRGVQETQYF
TRBV6-2/TRBV6-3	TRBJ2-7	13	.	TRBD1	TGTGCCAGCAGTTACGGGACAGACTACGAGCAGTACTTC	CASSYGTDYEQYF
TRBV29-1	TRBJ2-1	16	few	.	TGCAGCGTTGAAGATCCAGCGCGGAGCTCCTACAATGAGCAGTTCTTC	CSVEDPARSSYNEQFF
TRBV24-1	TRBJ2-7	14	few	TRBD2	TGTGCCACCAGTGACGGGACTAGTTTGTACGAGCAGTACTTC	CATSDGTSLYEQYF
TRBV7-3	TRBJ1-6	13	.	TRBD1	TGTGCCAGCAGCAGAGACAGGGATTCACCCCTCCACTTT	CASSRDRDSPLHF
TRBV3-1/TRBV3-2	TRBJ1-1	14	.	.	TGTGCCAGCAGCCAAGGACAGCGGAACACTGAAGCTTTCTTT	CASSQGQRNTEAFF
TRBV29-1	TRBJ1-2	13	.	.	TGCAGCGCTGAAAGGACCGCGTCCTATGGCTACACCTTC	CSAERTASYGYTF
TRBV30	TRBJ1-2	12	.	.	TGTGCCTGGAGTTATGGATCTAGAAGCTACACCTTC	CAWSYGSRSYTF
TRBV27	TRBJ2-2	16	once	.	TGTGCCAGCAGTTCCTTGGACTCCCCAAGGACCGGGGAGCTGTTTTTT	CASSSLDSPRTGELFF
TRBV18	TRBJ1-4	15	.	.	TGTGCCAGCTCACCGGGCGCCAGTCCAAATGAAAAACTGTTTTTT	CASSPGASPNEKLFF
TRBV7-2	TRBJ2-5	13	.	TRBD1	TGTGCCAGCAGCACGTGGACAGGAGAGACCCAGTACTTC	CASSTWTGETQYF
TRBV7-3	TRBJ1-5	16	.	.	TGTGCCAGCAGCTTAACCGAAGGGAGGGGCGGCCAGCCCCAGCATTTT	CASSLTEGRGGQPQHF
TRBV12-3/TRBV12-4	TRBJ2-7	12	.	.	TGTGCCAGCAGTTTACAGGACAGCGAGCAGTACTTC	CASSLQDSEQYF
TRBV2	TRBJ2-1	15	few	.	TGTGCCAGCATATTGGTGGGTGGCTCCTACAATGAGCAGTTCTTC	CASILVGGSYNEQFF
TRBV4-1	TRBJ1-2	14	.	.	TGCGCCAGCAGCCGACAGGCCGGAGAACAGGGCTACACCTTC	CASSRQAGEQGYTF
TRBV18	TRBJ1-1	14	.	.	TGTGCCAGCTCACCACCGCGGGGTGACACTGAAGCTTTCTTT	CASSPPRGDTEAFF
TRBV7-9	TRBJ1-1	13	.	TRBD1	TGTGCCAGCAGGGGACAGGCGGACACTGAAGCTTTCTTT	CASRGQADTEAFF